The T cell receptor (beta chain) under discussion was sequenced for a study of cytomegalovirus exposure and HLA in healthy donors. The CDR3 is 15 amino acids. Per germline, CDR1 LGHNA and CDR2 YSLEER. V lost 1 base to trimming and J lost 0 bases, with 9 bases between them. Vbeta (60) and Jbeta (13) primers were used in the PCR. Measured with immunoSEQ multiplex PCR; TCRdb has only the in-frame clones, and not every one. The specimen's table records around 210,000 clones. Sequenced: PBMCs. The chain joins TRBV4-3 to TRBJ1-1, with D unresolved. This receptor was identified in a woman aged 30 to 39 in good health and CMV-seropositive. This chain's CDR3 is CASSQVEGMNTEAFF. Here the CDR3 DNA reads TGCGCCAGCAGCCAAGTCGAGGGAATGAACACTGAAGCTTTCTTT.